A selection of T cell receptor beta chains follows, all from one sample in a study of blood T cell repertoires in COVID-19. Method: immunoSEQ multiplex PCR; TCRdb's copy keeps in-frame clones and lacks some. Of about 290,000 clones listed, roughly 85% were seen once; the top ten hold 3%. Material for sequencing was peripheral blood. These receptors all stem from a young woman with active or convalescent COVID-19. Each CDR3 is given with its conserved first and last residue. Fields, in order: CDR3 length, clone size, V gene, J gene, D gene, CDR3 protein, CDR3 DNA. A D gene is named only where the DNA matches it firmly. Only some rows state a clone size, as once, few, many or a class for expanded clones.

cdr3_length: 14
clone_size: .
v_call: TRBV4-1
j_call: TRBJ1-2
d_call: .
cdr3_aa: CASSQGAGQYGYTF
cdr3_nt: TGCGCCAGCAGCCAAGGGGCAGGGCAATACGGCTACACCTTC

cdr3_length: 15
clone_size: once
v_call: TRBV11-2
j_call: TRBJ2-5
d_call: TRBD2
cdr3_aa: CASSQLAGLSATQYF
cdr3_nt: TGTGCCAGCAGCCAATTAGCGGGTTTGTCAGCGACCCAGTACTTC

cdr3_length: 14
clone_size: .
v_call: TRBV6-6
j_call: TRBJ1-2
d_call: .
cdr3_aa: CASRGDGGKAGYTF
cdr3_nt: TGTGCCAGCAGGGGGGACGGGGGGAAAGCTGGCTACACCTTC

cdr3_length: 15
clone_size: .
v_call: TRBV9
j_call: TRBJ1-2
d_call: .
cdr3_aa: CASSVAGLSNYGYTF
cdr3_nt: TGTGCCAGCAGCGTCGCAGGGCTATCTAACTATGGCTACACCTTC

cdr3_length: 21
clone_size: once
v_call: TRBV7-2
j_call: TRBJ1-1
d_call: TRBD1
cdr3_aa: CASSLAPLTDRVKDKRGKAFF
cdr3_nt: TGTGCCAGCAGCTTAGCGCCCTTAACGGACAGGGTAAAAGACAAAAGGGGGAAAGCTTTCTTT

cdr3_length: 15
clone_size: once
v_call: TRBV5-1
j_call: TRBJ1-6
d_call: TRBD1
cdr3_aa: CASSLGQGYNSPLHF
cdr3_nt: TGCGCCAGCAGCTTGGGACAGGGTTATAATTCACCCCTCCACTTT

cdr3_length: 17
clone_size: .
v_call: TRBV6-2/TRBV6-3
j_call: TRBJ1-2
d_call: TRBD1
cdr3_aa: CASSRHADRALSYGYTF
cdr3_nt: TGTGCCAGCAGCCGCCACGCGGACAGGGCTCTCTCCTATGGCTACACCTTC

cdr3_length: 15
clone_size: .
v_call: TRBV5-1
j_call: TRBJ2-7
d_call: .
cdr3_aa: CASSWQGRGSDEQYF
cdr3_nt: TGCGCCAGCAGCTGGCAGGGGAGGGGGTCCGACGAGCAGTACTTC

cdr3_length: 13
clone_size: .
v_call: TRBV6-2/TRBV6-3
j_call: TRBJ1-1
d_call: .
cdr3_aa: CASSDVTRSVAFF
cdr3_nt: TGTGCCAGCAGCGATGTTACGAGGAGCGTAGCTTTCTTT

cdr3_length: 14
clone_size: .
v_call: TRBV4-1
j_call: TRBJ1-4
d_call: .
cdr3_aa: CATTETKRREKLFF
cdr3_nt: TGCGCCACCACGGAGACCAAGAGAAGGGAAAAACTGTTTTTT

cdr3_length: 12
clone_size: .
v_call: TRBV2
j_call: TRBJ1-2
d_call: .
cdr3_aa: CASSGGFYGYTF
cdr3_nt: TGTGCCAGCAGCGGGGGTTTCTATGGCTACACCTTC

cdr3_length: 12
clone_size: .
v_call: TRBV2
j_call: TRBJ1-1
d_call: TRBD1
cdr3_aa: CASSENTGVAFF
cdr3_nt: TGTGCCAGCAGTGAAAATACAGGGGTAGCTTTCTTT

cdr3_length: 15
clone_size: .
v_call: TRBV28
j_call: TRBJ2-7
d_call: TRBD2
cdr3_aa: CASTPGLAGIYEQYF
cdr3_nt: TGTGCCAGCACCCCAGGACTAGCGGGGATCTACGAGCAGTACTTC

cdr3_length: 14
clone_size: .
v_call: TRBV5-1
j_call: TRBJ1-6
d_call: .
cdr3_aa: CASSQGHRDSPLHF
cdr3_nt: TGCGCCAGCAGCCAGGGGCATAGGGATTCACCCCTCCACTTT

cdr3_length: 11
clone_size: .
v_call: TRBV27
j_call: TRBJ1-1
d_call: .
cdr3_aa: CASSGGTEAFF
cdr3_nt: TGTGCCAGCAGCGGGGGCACTGAAGCTTTCTTT

cdr3_length: 11
clone_size: .
v_call: TRBV5-4
j_call: TRBJ1-2
d_call: .
cdr3_aa: CASSFQYGYTF
cdr3_nt: TGTGCCAGCAGCTTCCAATATGGCTACACCTTC

cdr3_length: 13
clone_size: .
v_call: TRBV12-3/TRBV12-4
j_call: TRBJ1-2
d_call: TRBD1
cdr3_aa: CASSTLFQGGHTF
cdr3_nt: TGTGCCAGCAGCACGCTCTTTCAAGGGGGCCACACCTTC

cdr3_length: 17
clone_size: .
v_call: TRBV18
j_call: TRBJ2-3
d_call: .
cdr3_aa: CASSPPSLQGGTDTQYF
cdr3_nt: TGTGCCAGCTCACCACCTTCTCTCCAGGGTGGGACAGATACGCAGTATTTT

cdr3_length: 13
clone_size: .
v_call: TRBV4-3
j_call: TRBJ2-7
d_call: .
cdr3_aa: CASSQSRGSEQYF
cdr3_nt: TGCGCCAGCAGCCAATCACGAGGGAGCGAGCAGTACTTC

cdr3_length: 12
clone_size: .
v_call: TRBV29-1
j_call: TRBJ1-2
d_call: TRBD1
cdr3_aa: CSVARGPGGYTF
cdr3_nt: TGCAGCGTTGCCAGGGGGCCTGGTGGCTACACCTTC

cdr3_length: 15
clone_size: .
v_call: TRBV7-2
j_call: TRBJ1-6
d_call: TRBD1
cdr3_aa: CASSSTGGSNSPLHF
cdr3_nt: TGTGCCAGCAGCTCCACAGGGGGATCTAATTCACCCCTCCACTTT

cdr3_length: 16
clone_size: .
v_call: TRBV6-1
j_call: TRBJ1-6
d_call: TRBD1
cdr3_aa: CASSDQGTGINSPLHF
cdr3_nt: TGTGCCAGCAGTGACCAGGGGACAGGTATTAATTCACCCCTCCACTTT

cdr3_length: 17
clone_size: once
v_call: TRBV30
j_call: TRBJ1-1
d_call: TRBD1
cdr3_aa: CAWNRGVELAVNTEAFF
cdr3_nt: TGTGCCTGGAACAGGGGTGTAGAGTTGGCTGTGAACACTGAAGCTTTCTTT

cdr3_length: 14
clone_size: .
v_call: TRBV2
j_call: TRBJ1-3
d_call: .
cdr3_aa: CASREQGAGNTIYF
cdr3_nt: TGTGCCAGCAGGGAACAGGGTGCTGGAAACACCATATATTTT

cdr3_length: 15
clone_size: .
v_call: TRBV7-2
j_call: TRBJ1-1
d_call: .
cdr3_aa: CASSLAGGGNTEAFF
cdr3_nt: TGTGCCAGCAGCTTAGCAGGCGGGGGGAACACTGAAGCTTTCTTT

cdr3_length: 13
clone_size: .
v_call: TRBV6-5
j_call: TRBJ1-2
d_call: .
cdr3_aa: CASSYSRQYGYTF
cdr3_nt: TGTGCCAGCAGTTACTCTAGACAGTATGGCTACACCTTC

cdr3_length: 18
clone_size: .
v_call: TRBV7-2
j_call: TRBJ2-1
d_call: TRBD1
cdr3_aa: CASSLIPGQGVSYNEQFF
cdr3_nt: TGTGCCAGCAGCTTAATTCCGGGACAGGGGGTCTCCTACAATGAGCAGTTCTTC

cdr3_length: 17
clone_size: .
v_call: TRBV15
j_call: TRBJ2-3
d_call: .
cdr3_aa: CATSRGNRGGSTDTQYF
cdr3_nt: TGTGCCACCAGCAGAGGCAATAGGGGGGGCAGCACAGATACGCAGTATTTT

cdr3_length: 14
clone_size: .
v_call: TRBV7-9
j_call: TRBJ2-1
d_call: TRBD1
cdr3_aa: CASSTDRVDNEQFF
cdr3_nt: TGTGCCAGCAGCACTGACAGGGTAGACAATGAGCAGTTCTTC

cdr3_length: 13
clone_size: .
v_call: TRBV9
j_call: TRBJ1-6
d_call: .
cdr3_aa: CASSVRGDSPLHF
cdr3_nt: TGTGCCAGCAGCGTACGGGGTGATTCACCCCTCCACTTT

cdr3_length: 15
clone_size: .
v_call: TRBV19
j_call: TRBJ2-2
d_call: .
cdr3_aa: CASSPAGANTGELFF
cdr3_nt: TGTGCCAGTAGCCCCGCAGGGGCAAACACCGGGGAGCTGTTTTTT

cdr3_length: 15
clone_size: .
v_call: TRBV21-1
j_call: TRBJ1-4
d_call: .
cdr3_aa: CASSKRQGVDEKLFF
cdr3_nt: TGTGCCAGCAGCAAAAGACAGGGGGTTGATGAAAAACTGTTTTTT

cdr3_length: 16
clone_size: .
v_call: TRBV7-9
j_call: TRBJ2-5
d_call: .
cdr3_aa: CASSLAPLTGEETQYF
cdr3_nt: TGTGCCAGCAGCTTAGCTCCACTGACGGGGGAAGAGACCCAGTACTTC

cdr3_length: 10
clone_size: .
v_call: TRBV6-6
j_call: TRBJ1-5
d_call: .
cdr3_aa: CASGHQPQHF
cdr3_nt: TGTGCCAGCGGCCATCAGCCCCAGCATTTT

cdr3_length: 16
clone_size: .
v_call: TRBV5-1
j_call: TRBJ2-5
d_call: TRBD1
cdr3_aa: CASSYPRQGSLETQYF
cdr3_nt: TGCGCCAGCAGCTACCCCCGACAGGGGAGCCTTGAGACCCAGTACTTC

cdr3_length: 13
clone_size: once
v_call: TRBV30
j_call: TRBJ1-5
d_call: .
cdr3_aa: CAWSRTGRGAQHF
cdr3_nt: TGTGCCTGGAGTAGAACAGGGAGAGGAGCCCAGCATTTT

cdr3_length: 12
clone_size: .
v_call: TRBV4-2
j_call: TRBJ1-2
d_call: .
cdr3_aa: CASSRQNYGYTF
cdr3_nt: TGTGCCAGCAGTAGACAGAACTATGGCTACACCTTC

cdr3_length: 17
clone_size: .
v_call: TRBV19
j_call: TRBJ1-2
d_call: .
cdr3_aa: CASSPNKFTGLSTGYTF
cdr3_nt: TGTGCCAGTAGTCCGAATAAGTTTACAGGTCTGAGCACGGGCTACACCTTC

cdr3_length: 15
clone_size: .
v_call: TRBV24-1
j_call: TRBJ1-2
d_call: TRBD1
cdr3_aa: CATSDTTGADYGYTF
cdr3_nt: TGTGCCACCAGTGACACGACAGGGGCGGACTATGGCTACACCTTC

cdr3_length: 13
clone_size: .
v_call: TRBV28
j_call: TRBJ1-6
d_call: TRBD1
cdr3_aa: CATADRGNSPLHF
cdr3_nt: TGTGCCACCGCCGACAGGGGGAATTCACCCCTCCACTTT

cdr3_length: 20
clone_size: .
v_call: TRBV6-4
j_call: TRBJ1-2
d_call: TRBD1
cdr3_aa: CASRRDRARGVRGLFGGYTF
cdr3_nt: TGTGCCAGCAGGAGGGACAGGGCTCGTGGTGTCCGTGGTCTCTTCGGTGGCTACACCTTC

cdr3_length: 17
clone_size: .
v_call: TRBV4-2
j_call: TRBJ2-7
d_call: TRBD1
cdr3_aa: CASSQQPPGQGGNEQYF
cdr3_nt: TGTGCCAGCAGCCAACAGCCTCCGGGACAGGGGGGGAACGAGCAGTACTTC

cdr3_length: 14
clone_size: .
v_call: TRBV3-1/TRBV3-2
j_call: TRBJ1-3
d_call: TRBD1
cdr3_aa: CASSLETGANTIYF
cdr3_nt: TGTGCCAGCAGCCTAGAGACAGGGGCAAACACCATATATTTT

cdr3_length: 14
clone_size: .
v_call: TRBV5-1
j_call: TRBJ2-4
d_call: .
cdr3_aa: CASSLGQAQNIQYF
cdr3_nt: TGCGCCAGCAGCTTGGGCCAGGCCCAAAACATTCAGTACTTC

cdr3_length: 13
clone_size: .
v_call: TRBV4-3
j_call: TRBJ2-1
d_call: TRBD1
cdr3_aa: CASSQGNRGEQFF
cdr3_nt: TGCGCCAGCAGCCAAGGGAACAGGGGAGAGCAGTTCTTC

cdr3_length: 11
clone_size: .
v_call: TRBV5-6
j_call: TRBJ2-7
d_call: TRBD1
cdr3_aa: CASSQRRDRAF
cdr3_nt: TGTGCCAGCAGCCAGCGGCGGGACAGGGCCTTC

cdr3_length: 13
clone_size: .
v_call: TRBV9
j_call: TRBJ1-2
d_call: TRBD1
cdr3_aa: CASSPQGNSGYTF
cdr3_nt: TGTGCCAGCAGCCCACAGGGGAACTCTGGCTACACCTTC

cdr3_length: 15
clone_size: .
v_call: TRBV6-2/TRBV6-3
j_call: TRBJ1-1
d_call: TRBD1
cdr3_aa: CASSYPVTGETEAFF
cdr3_nt: TGTGCCAGCAGTTACCCCGTGACAGGGGAGACTGAAGCTTTCTTT

cdr3_length: 13
clone_size: .
v_call: TRBV6-4
j_call: TRBJ1-6
d_call: .
cdr3_aa: CASSREVDSPLHF
cdr3_nt: TGTGCCAGCTCTAGGGAGGTGGATTCACCCCTCCACTTT

cdr3_length: 13
clone_size: .
v_call: TRBV18
j_call: TRBJ2-5
d_call: .
cdr3_aa: CASSPRLAETQYF
cdr3_nt: TGTGCCAGCTCACCACGGCTGGCAGAGACCCAGTACTTC

cdr3_length: 16
clone_size: .
v_call: TRBV9
j_call: TRBJ2-5
d_call: TRBD1
cdr3_aa: CASSSEDRGRGETQYF
cdr3_nt: TGTGCCAGCAGCTCGGAGGACAGGGGGCGCGGAGAGACCCAGTACTTC

cdr3_length: 14
clone_size: .
v_call: TRBV19
j_call: TRBJ1-2
d_call: TRBD1
cdr3_aa: CASRRTGEFYGYTF
cdr3_nt: TGTGCCAGTAGACGGACAGGGGAATTCTATGGCTACACCTTC

cdr3_length: 14
clone_size: once
v_call: TRBV6-4
j_call: TRBJ2-1
d_call: TRBD1
cdr3_aa: CASSRTGGSDEQFF
cdr3_nt: TGTGCCAGCAGTCGGACAGGGGGTTCCGATGAGCAGTTCTTC

cdr3_length: 13
clone_size: .
v_call: TRBV28
j_call: TRBJ2-2
d_call: .
cdr3_aa: CASSLLRTGELFF
cdr3_nt: TGTGCCAGCAGCTTACTCAGAACCGGGGAGCTGTTTTTT

cdr3_length: 16
clone_size: .
v_call: TRBV6-6
j_call: TRBJ1-2
d_call: .
cdr3_aa: CASSRTPEGTYYGYTF
cdr3_nt: TGTGCCAGCAGTCGAACTCCGGAGGGGACTTATTATGGCTACACCTTC

cdr3_length: 13
clone_size: .
v_call: TRBV6-5
j_call: TRBJ1-2
d_call: TRBD1
cdr3_aa: CASSATGGKGYTF
cdr3_nt: TGTGCCAGCAGCGCCACAGGGGGAAAGGGCTACACCTTC

cdr3_length: 15
clone_size: .
v_call: TRBV6-2/TRBV6-3
j_call: TRBJ2-5
d_call: TRBD2
cdr3_aa: CASSYVTSVQETQYF
cdr3_nt: TGTGCCAGCAGTTACGTGACTAGCGTCCAAGAGACCCAGTACTTC